The clone carrying this TCR beta chain has a single count. Its cognate antigen is unknown. Germline V lookup: CDR1 MNHNS, CDR2 SASEGT. Unmatched junction bases numbered 10, after V lost 5 bases and J lost 0 bases. The CDR3 length is 17 residues. This specimen comes from a study of T-cell reconstitution after alpha-beta-depleted transplantation in children. Study-wide results and caveats: High day-60 TCRbeta diversity in some patients came from surviving recipient T cells and thymic progenitors. The study reportedly traced alpha-beta T cells about two months after transplant to several hundred expanded graft clones.

TCRbeta library preparation incorporated unique molecular identifiers. TCRdb reprocessed the PCR reads via MiXCR and lists one record per CDR3 protein. The data contain around 270,000 distinct CDR3 sequences, around 9.1% of them singletons. This clonotype was obtained from a boy younger than two with acute myeloid leukemia, due to receive a stem cell transplant. Sequencing used PBMCs, obtained before TCRalphabeta/CD19-depleted stem cell transplant. V gene TRBV6-1 combines with J gene TRBJ2-1; 7 bases line up with TRBD2. This chain's CDR3 is CASSNSLGGGSYNEQFF. The CDR3 DNA is TGTGCCAGCAGTAATTCTCTCGGCGGGGGCTCCTACAATGAGCAGTTCTTC.